Listed below are T cell receptor beta chains from one sample, sequenced in a study of OX40 agonist ivuxolimab in advanced cancers. The table came from immunoSEQ multiplex PCR; TCRdb's copy has only in-frame clones and leaves some out. Of 100,000 to 150,000 clones in the sample, around 90% were seen once. The material sequenced was CD4+ or CD8+ T cells sorted from blood, taken in a trial of the OX40 agonist ivuxolimab. The receptors come from an adult with an advanced solid tumor such as melanoma, head and neck, liver or kidney cancer. Both conserved end residues are part of each CDR3. Each record gives: J gene, V gene, CDR3 protein.

>TRBJ2-3|TRBV20-1
CSAHTDTQYF
>TRBJ1-5|TRBV2
CASTRGNQPQHF
>TRBJ1-2|TRBV6-5
CASSYITGRFEGYTF
>TRBJ1-3|TRBV7-2
CASSPALSSGNTIYF
>TRBJ1-5|TRBV7-9
CASSPGQGAQHF
>TRBJ2-2|TRBV28
CASSPEDGGELFF
>TRBJ1-2|TRBV28
CASSFHYGYTF
>TRBJ2-1|TRBV14
CASSQGRAAYNEQFF
>TRBJ1-1|TRBV5-8
CASSLVQGAFF
>TRBJ1-6|TRBV27
CASSYQGVGNSPLHF
>TRBJ1-2|TRBV11-2
CASSLGEFGYTF
>TRBJ2-3|TRBV9
CASSVASSTDTQYF
>TRBJ1-1|TRBV6-4
CASSDSPPQGGMNTEAFF
>TRBJ1-1|TRBV12-5
CASGLGDGWGEAFF
>TRBJ2-7|TRBV5-6
CASSLYVWGGGGYEQYF
>TRBJ2-2|TRBV19
CASSIPPGRANTGELFF
>TRBJ2-5|TRBV6-5
CASSGQGIETQYF
>TRBJ2-5|TRBV19
CASSARQGLRETQYF
>TRBJ1-5|TRBV28
CASSTMDSNIIYQPQHF
>TRBJ2-7|TRBV5-4
CASSLRLAGLEEQYF
>TRBJ1-2|TRBV6-5
CASSRQGGGYGYTF
>TRBJ1-2|TRBV6-6
CASSPGTTNYGYTF
>TRBJ1-3|TRBV5-1
CASSSAGAFSGNTIYF
>TRBJ2-7|TRBV11-1
CASSLGHGSYEQYF
>TRBJ1-4|TRBV28
CASSSSGGWDEKLFF
>TRBJ2-1|TRBV19
CASSLGLAHYNEQFF
>TRBJ1-6|TRBV25-1
CASSRWAEANSPLHF
>TRBJ2-1|TRBV5-4
CASTLQGGSSYNEQFF
>TRBJ2-7|TRBV19
CASSLDRGRVYEQYF
>TRBJ1-5|TRBV11-2
CASSLTILGQPQHF
>TRBJ1-1|TRBV5-8
CASSLGGWGPMNTEAFF
>TRBJ1-6|TRBV5-6
CASSLVQSSYNSPLHF
>TRBJ1-5|TRBV28
CASSPLIGNQPQHF
>TRBJ1-6|TRBV28
CASSLVTPENSPLHF
>TRBJ2-1|TRBV19
CASSIAGGKTTNEQFF
>TRBJ2-7|TRBV19
CASTGAGGLVQYF